This T cell receptor beta chain was found in a study of T cells in Graves' hyperthyroidism and ophthalmopathy. TCR beta CDR3 regions were amplified from RNA. In the first-round RT-PCR of the TCR CDR3, the HTBI primer set was used. TCRdb called the multiplex PCR reads again in MiXCR, with one record for every CDR3 protein. This sample carries 300,000 to 450,000 distinct CDR3 sequences, more than 11% of them seen once, and the ten largest clones take approximately 10%. Over 18 months, lack of ophthalmopathy progression marked Graves' hyperthyroidism as stable. Patients aged 18 to 65 had newly diagnosed hyperthyroidism that had lasted under 2 months. Uncontrolled infection, other autoimmune disease, pregnancy or lactation disqualified patients from enrolment. Germline lookup yields CDR1 SGHVS and CDR2 FNYEAQ. The CDR3 is made up of 14 amino acids. In regard to this clonotype: One end of the junction is discordant with germline, which a read error may explain.

The specimen was blood. The source is a woman aged 60-75 years with Graves' hyperthyroidism. The chain uses TRBV7-6 and TRBJ2-2; 9 nucleotides match TRBD2. The CDR3, as DNA: TGTGCCAGCGGCTTCATAGCGGGGGCCGGGGAGCTGTTTTTT. Translating gives CASGFIAGAGELFF.